Presented here are 10 T cell receptor beta chains from one specimen sequenced in a study of T cell changes during pregnancy in multiple sclerosis. Assay: immunoSEQ multiplex PCR; the TCRdb copy retains only in-frame clones and omits some. The repertoire holds over 35,000 clones, with more than 85% as singletons. The input for sequencing was CD8+ T cells from peripheral blood mononuclear cells, taken before pregnancy. These receptors were taken from a female donor with multiple sclerosis, enrolled in a pregnancy study.

This chain joins TRBV6-1 and TRBJ2-7; 8 positions match TRBD2. The CDR3 is made up of 12 amino acids. CDR1 MNHNS and CDR2 SASEGT come from the germline V gene. The ends lost 10 bases at V and 4 bases at J; junction bases unmatched: 6. For the CDR3, the DNA is TGTGCCACCCGGGAGGGGTATTACGAGCAGTACTTC. Translation gives CATREGYYEQYF.

The chain employs TRBV7-3 and TRBJ2-3, with TRBD2 matching over 12 bases. This CDR3 is 15 amino acids long. V dropped 5 bases and J dropped 5; count of bases not matched to a gene: 5. Germline CDR1 is SGHTA and CDR2 is FQGTGA. The CDR3 sequence: CASSPQLAGGDTQYF. As DNA, the CDR3 is TGTGCCAGCAGCCCGCAACTAGCGGGGGGAGATACGCAGTATTTT.

This chain joins TRBV5-4 and TRBJ2-7; 10 nucleotides agree with TRBD1. The CDR3 is 15 residues long. Germline values: CDR1 SGHNT, CDR2 YYREEE (reference sequence). V dropped 4 bases and J dropped 4; count of bases not matched to a gene: 8. The CDR3, as DNA: TGTGCCAGCAGCGTGGCGGCGGGACAGGGGTACGAGCAGTACTTC. It encodes CASSVAAGQGYEQYF.

The chain carries TRBV28 and TRBJ1-1; 8 bases agree with TRBD1. This CDR3 is built from 16 residues. Germline lookup yields CDR1 MDHEN and CDR2 SYDVKM. J gave up 7 bases and V 2 bases, and 12 bases lay outside the gene matches. The CDR3 DNA reads TGTGCCAGCAGTTTAATGTTGTGGACAGGGTCGAGTGAAGCTTTCTTT. Its protein is CASSLMLWTGSSEAFF.

This clone was seen a few times. CDR3 loop: CASSLGGNYGYTF. CDR3 DNA: TGTGCCAGCAGCTTGGGAGGGAACTATGGCTACACCTTC. The V gene is TRBV7-9, the J gene TRBJ1-2; D not resolved. Germline CDR1 and CDR2: SEHNR and FQNEAQ (reference sequence). V was shortened by 3 bases and J by 2 bases, with 7 bases between the two germline ends. The CDR3 totals 13 residues.

The chain employs TRBV28 and TRBJ2-1; TRBD2 agrees at 9 bases. This CDR3 is built from 19 residues. The J segment lost 1 base and the V segment lost 5 bases, leaving 15 bases of the junction unmatched. The germline gives CDR1 MDHEN, CDR2 SYDVKM. The CDR3 reads CASSAPLFSGSRSYNEQFF. The CDR3 DNA reads as TGTGCCAGCAGTGCCCCCTTATTTAGCGGGAGTAGATCCTACAATGAGCAGTTCTTC.

The gene calls are TRBV15 and TRBJ2-2, with D unresolved. CDR3 length: 14 amino acids. Germline CDR1 LNHNV, CDR2 YYDKDF (reference sequence). Trimming cost V 6 bases and J 6 bases, with 14 bases left between them. DNA of the CDR3: TGTGCCACCAGTTCCAGCGACTTCCCCGGGGAGCTGTTTTTT. This gives the protein CATSSSDFPGELFF.

The rearrangement links TRBV28 to TRBJ1-2, with a possible D match to TRBD1 (5 bases). Germline values: CDR1 MDHEN, CDR2 SYDVKM. Trimming took off 5 bases at V and 5 bases at J, with 18 bases between the two ends. CDR3 length: 15 amino acids. The CDR3 nucleotides read TGTGCCAGCAGTCCCACCGGGACTCCCAGTTATGGCTACACCTTC. The encoded protein is CASSPTGTPSYGYTF.

Here the CDR3 reads CASSIGQNTGELFF. Written as DNA, the CDR3 is TGTGCCAGTAGTATAGGTCAAAACACCGGGGAGCTGTTTTTT. The V gene is TRBV19, the J gene TRBJ2-2; no clear D. CDR1 is LNHDA and CDR2 is SQIVND in the germline V gene (reference sequence). CDR3 size: 14 residues. Trimming removed 1 base at V and 2 bases at J, with 5 bases between.

The rearrangement links TRBV7-8 to TRBJ2-5, with 7 positions matching TRBD1. Germline V gives CDR1 SGHVS, CDR2 FQNEAQ. With 5 bases clipped from V and 4 bases from J, the junction kept 1 base outside the gene matches. This CDR3 comprises 12 residues. The CDR3 region has the DNA TGTGCCAGCAGCACAGGGGCAGAGACCCAGTACTTC. Its protein is CASSTGAETQYF.